This entry features one T cell receptor (beta chain) sequence. Sequencing used immunoSEQ multiplex PCR; TCRdb keeps in-frame clones, though not all of them. The sample includes 200,000 to 250,000 clones, around 87% of them seen just once. The CDR3 spans 13 residues. Deletions cut 4 bases from V and 2 bases from J, with 7 bases between. Germline V CDR1 and CDR2: KGHDR, SFDVKD. The sample originates from a study of blood T cell repertoires in COVID-19. This TCR came from a woman aged 25-40 years who had recovered from COVID-19. Sequenced: peripheral blood. The chain carries TRBV24-1 and TRBJ2-5; possibly TRBD2 for D (5 bases). This CDR3 is CATSEPGQETQYF. The CDR3 region has the DNA TGTGCCACCAGTGAGCCGGGACAAGAGACCCAGTACTTC.